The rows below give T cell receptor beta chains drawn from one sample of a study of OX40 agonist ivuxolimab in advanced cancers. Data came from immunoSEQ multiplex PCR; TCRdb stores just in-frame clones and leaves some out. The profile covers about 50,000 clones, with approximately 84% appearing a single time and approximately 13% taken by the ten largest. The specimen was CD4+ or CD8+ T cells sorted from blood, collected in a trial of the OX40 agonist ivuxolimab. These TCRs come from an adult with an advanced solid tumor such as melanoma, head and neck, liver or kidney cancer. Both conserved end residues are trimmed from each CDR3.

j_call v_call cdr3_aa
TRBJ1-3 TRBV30 AWSSHPGQISGNTIY
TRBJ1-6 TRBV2 ASSEARTNSPLH
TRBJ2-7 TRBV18 ASSISGRAYEQY
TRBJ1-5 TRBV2 ASSDREQPQH
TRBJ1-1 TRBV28 ASSLWRANTEAF
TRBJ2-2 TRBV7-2 ASSNRDAGTGELF
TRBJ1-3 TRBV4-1 ASSQVPSGSGNTIY
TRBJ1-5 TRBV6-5 ASSYSLDQPQH
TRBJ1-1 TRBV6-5 ASRQPGQANTEAF
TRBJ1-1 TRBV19 ASSPDRTNTEAF
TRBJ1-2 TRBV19 ASSYKSGYT
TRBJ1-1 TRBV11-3 ASSLGGRSAEAF
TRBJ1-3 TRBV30 AWKPPGESSGNTIY
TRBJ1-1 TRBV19 ASSLQGRGTEAF
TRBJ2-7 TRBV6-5 ASSQGGGIH
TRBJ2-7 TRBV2 ASRPTGTSESYEQY
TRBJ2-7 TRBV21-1 ASSTSRLPSVLEY
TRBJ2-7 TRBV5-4 ASSPRAGASGRSTEQY
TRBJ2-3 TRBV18 ASSRSGRTDTQY
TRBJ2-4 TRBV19 ASSIGGGAFNIQY